The present TCR beta chain was sequenced within a study of T cell responses to AZD1222 COVID-19 vaccine. Points from the study as a whole: Donors in the cohort were predominantly white British and more often female, and clonal diversity was possibly underestimated. Seropositive AZD1222 recipients at baseline numbered only 6 or 7. Elevations in Spike-specific TCR breadth and depth followed administration of two AZD1222 doses.

Sequencing used immunoSEQ multiplex PCR; TCRdb keeps in-frame clones, though not all of them. The table shows 150,000 or so clones, with 80% to 90% occurring only once. Concerning this clone itself: Its antigen is unidentified.

Looked up from germline, CDR1 is SGDLS and CDR2 is YYNGEE. The CDR3 length is 14 residues. V dropped 0 bases and J dropped 8 bases, with 11 bases sitting between them. The chain has TRBV9 and TRBJ2-2; D unclear. This TCR came from an adult who received the MenACWY meningococcal vaccine as a control. Sequenced material: peripheral blood, taken 28 days after the second dose of the MenACWY control vaccine. In DNA form, the CDR3 reads TGTGCCAGCAGCGTAGCCCCGGCTTCGGGGGAGCTGTTTTTT. Amino acids: CASSVAPASGELFF.